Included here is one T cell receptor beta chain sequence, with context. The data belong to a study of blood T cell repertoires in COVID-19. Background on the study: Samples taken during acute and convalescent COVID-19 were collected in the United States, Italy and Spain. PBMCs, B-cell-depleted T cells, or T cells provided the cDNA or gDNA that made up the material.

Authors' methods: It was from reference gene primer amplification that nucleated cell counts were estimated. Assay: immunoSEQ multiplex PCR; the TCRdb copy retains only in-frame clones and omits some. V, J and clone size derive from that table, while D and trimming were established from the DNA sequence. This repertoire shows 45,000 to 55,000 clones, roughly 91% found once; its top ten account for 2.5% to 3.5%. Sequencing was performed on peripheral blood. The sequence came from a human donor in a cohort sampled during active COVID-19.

Written as DNA, the CDR3 is TGCGCCAGCAGCGCAGGGGCCCGGGGCACTGAAGCTTTCTTT. This codes for CASSAGARGTEAFF. V usage is TRBV5-1 and J usage is TRBJ1-1; weak D call: TRBD1 (6 bases). From germline, CDR1 is SGHRS and CDR2 YFSETQ. Trimming removed 4 bases at V and 4 bases at J, with 14 bases between. This CDR3 is built from 14 residues.